Detailed here is one TCR beta chain. Treatment noted: randomized to nivolumab then ipilimumab (arm A) or the reverse (arm B). These data belong to a study of sequential checkpoint blockade in melanoma. Study-wide context: Randomization was 1:1 between first-line nivolumab→ipilimumab and ipilimumab→nivolumab. About 90 pretreatment tumor DNA samples were TCRβ immunosequenced. After nivolumab or ipilimumab alone, around 24 patients had week-13 rebiopsies.

Germline values: CDR1 MGHDK, CDR2 SYGVNS. This CDR3 spans 13 amino acids. Trimming cost V 2 bases and J 3 bases, with 6 bases left between them. Measured with immunoSEQ multiplex PCR; TCRdb has only the in-frame clones, and not every one. The sample contains 20,000 to 25,000 clones, around 25% of which appear only once. The source is a human donor with melanoma. V gene TRBV25-1 combines with J gene TRBJ2-3, with D unresolved. The material sequenced was tumor tissue (inferred from file names), taken from a patient given nivolumab and ipilimumab in sequence. CDR3 residues: CASSEHFTDTQYF. The CDR3 bases are TGTGCCAGCAGTGAACACTTTACAGATACGCAGTATTTT. Together with reference TRBV25-1 and TRBJ2-3, the CDR3 gives the full variable domain: EADIYQTPRYLVIGTGKKITLECSQTMGHDKMYWYQQDPGMELHLIHYSYGVNSTEKGDLSSESTVSRIRTEHFPLTLESARPSHTSQYLCASSEHFTDTQYFGPGTRLTVL.